This T cell receptor (beta chain) was sequenced during a study of blood T cell repertoires in COVID-19. Background on the study: Acute and convalescent COVID-19 specimens originated in the United States, Italy and Spain.

There are a few counts of this clone. Repertoires were generated with immunoSEQ multiplex PCR, while TCRdb's copy carries only in-frame clones and drops some. The sample contains under 100,000 clones, around 81% of which appear only once. The CDR3 loop spans 13 amino acids. Germline lookup yields CDR1 LGHDT and CDR2 YNNKEL (reference sequence). J was trimmed by 8 bases and V by 3 bases; bases with no gene match: 3. The sequence was collected from a woman in her seventies with acute or convalescent COVID-19. The J gene is TRBJ2-4, the V gene TRBV3-1 (or the pseudogene TRBV3-2), with TRBD2 matching 8 bases. Material: peripheral blood. The CDR3 DNA reads as TGTGCCAGCAGCCAGACCGGGGGGGACATTCAGTACTTC. Translated, it gives CASSQTGGDIQYF.